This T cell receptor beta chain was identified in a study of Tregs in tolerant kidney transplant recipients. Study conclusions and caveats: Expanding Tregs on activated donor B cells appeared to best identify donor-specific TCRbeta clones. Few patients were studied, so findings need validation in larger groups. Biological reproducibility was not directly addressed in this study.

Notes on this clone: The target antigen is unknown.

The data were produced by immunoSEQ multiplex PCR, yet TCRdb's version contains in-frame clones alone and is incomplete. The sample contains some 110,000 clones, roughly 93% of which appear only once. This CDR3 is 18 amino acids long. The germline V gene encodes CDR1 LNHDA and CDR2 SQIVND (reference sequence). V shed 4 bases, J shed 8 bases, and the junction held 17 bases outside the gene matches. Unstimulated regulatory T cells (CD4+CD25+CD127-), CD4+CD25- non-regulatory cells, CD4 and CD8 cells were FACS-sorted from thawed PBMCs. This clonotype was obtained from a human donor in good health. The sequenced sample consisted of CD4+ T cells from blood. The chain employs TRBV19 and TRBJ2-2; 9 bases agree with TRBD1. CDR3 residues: CASSTALRQGTGRGELFF. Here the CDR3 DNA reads TGTGCCAGTAGTACCGCCCTCCGACAGGGGACAGGGCGGGGGGAGCTGTTTTTT.